The 14 T cell receptor beta chains presented below share a single source sample, sequenced in a study of T cell responses to AZD1222 COVID-19 vaccine. Produced via immunoSEQ multiplex PCR; TCRdb's table is partial and in-frame only. The sample holds 90,000 to 130,000 clones, 80% to 90% seen once. Source: peripheral blood, taken 28 days after the second AZD1222 dose. These receptors were taken from an adult who received the AZD1222 COVID-19 vaccine.

The CDR3 nucleotides are TGTGCCAGCAGCTTAAACAGTGGCAATGAAAAACTGTTTTTT. Translated, it gives CASSLNSGNEKLFF. This chain uses TRBV9 with TRBJ1-4; D remains ambiguous. The CDR3 spans 14 residues. Trimming removed 4 bases from V and 5 bases from J, with 12 bases in between. CDR1 and CDR2 (germline): SGDLS, YYNGEE.

This clone was seen a few times. This chain links TRBV19 with TRBJ2-5; possible D gene TRBD2, 6 bases. Trimming stripped 4 bases from V and 0 bases from J, with 15 bases between. The CDR3 has 16 amino acids. Germline lookup yields CDR1 LNHDA and CDR2 SQIVND (reference sequence). CDR3 loop: CASSRDGGSDQETQYF. In nucleotides, the CDR3 is TGTGCCAGTAGTAGGGATGGGGGGTCGGACCAAGAGACCCAGTACTTC. The complete variable domain, with remaining parts taken from reference TRBV19 and TRBJ2-5, reads DGGITQSPKYLFRKEGQNVTLSCEQNLNHDAMYWYRQDPGQGLRLIYYSQIVNDFQKGDIAEGYSVSREKKESFPLTVTSAQKNPTAFYLCASSRDGGSDQETQYFGPGTRLLVL.

The rearrangement links TRBV19 to TRBJ1-2; 7 bases are a match to TRBD1. The CDR3 totals 15 residues. The germline V gene encodes CDR1 LNHDA and CDR2 SQIVND (reference sequence). The V gene end was trimmed by 5 bases and the J gene end by 2 bases; junction bases not matched to a gene: 8. The CDR3 is CASSQRDRTNYGYTF. The CDR3 DNA reads as TGTGCCAGTAGTCAACGGGACAGAACCAACTATGGCTACACCTTC.

The chain uses TRBV14 and TRBJ2-5, with D unclear. The length of the CDR3 is 13 residues. From germline, CDR1 is SGHDN and CDR2 FVKESK. V gave up 5 bases and J gave up 3 bases, with 10 bases separating them. The CDR3 loop is CASSVQLKETQYF. CDR3 sequence (DNA): TGTGCCAGCAGCGTACAGTTAAAAGAGACCCAGTACTTC.

The CDR3 coding sequence is TGCGCCAGCAGCTTATTTCAGGGGGACACTGAAGCTTTCTTT. Protein sequence: CASSLFQGDTEAFF. The chain recombines TRBV5-1 with TRBJ1-1; the match to TRBD1 covers 7 bases. Germline loops: CDR1 SGHRS, CDR2 YFSETQ. The CDR3 is made up of 14 amino acids. Trimming removed 2 bases from V and 3 bases from J; junction bases left unmatched: 4. The full variable domain, its missing parts supplied by reference TRBV5-1 and TRBJ1-1, is KAGVTQTPRYLIKTRGQQVTLSCSPISGHRSVSWYQQTPGQGLQFLFEYFSETQRNKGNFPGRFSGRQFSNSRSEMNVSTLELGDSALYLCASSLFQGDTEAFFGQGTRLTVV.

The chain has TRBV7-9 and TRBJ2-3; no clear D gene. This CDR3 spans 15 amino acids. The germline gives CDR1 SEHNR, CDR2 FQNEAQ (reference sequence). V was trimmed by 5 bases and J by 0 bases, leaving 12 bases between them. The CDR3 protein is CASSPQPASTDTQYF. The CDR3 DNA follows: TGTGCCAGCAGCCCCCAACCCGCGAGCACAGATACGCAGTATTTT.

The rearrangement joins TRBV5-1 to TRBJ2-3; D possibly corresponds to TRBD1 (6 bases). The germline CDR1 and CDR2 sequences are SGHRS and YFSETQ. The CDR3 is 14 amino acids. Deletions cut 2 bases from V and 3 bases from J, with 10 bases between. In DNA form, the CDR3 reads TGCGCCAGCAGCTTAATCCAGGGGACAGATACGCAGTATTTT. Translating it yields CASSLIQGTDTQYF.

The chain joins TRBV3-1 (or the pseudogene TRBV3-2) to TRBJ2-1, with no clear D. Trimming left V 7 bases short and J 4 bases short, with 5 bases between. Germline V gene data show CDR1 as LGHDT and CDR2 as YNNKEL (reference sequence). This CDR3 has 11 residues. The CDR3 loop is CASKGYNEQFF. The CDR3 DNA reads TGTGCCAGCAAGGGTTACAATGAGCAGTTCTTC.

The chain combines TRBV2 with TRBJ1-3; D is perhaps TRBD1 (6 bases). This CDR3 is built from 14 residues. Deletions cut 6 bases from V and 3 bases from J, with 12 bases between. Germline loops: CDR1 SNHLY, CDR2 FYNNEI. The CDR3 sequence is CASRQGFRGNTIYF. CDR3 nucleotides: TGTGCCAGCAGACAGGGTTTTCGTGGAAACACCATATATTTT.

The CDR3 reads CASYRDRNTEAFF. The CDR3 DNA reads TGTGCCAGTTACAGGGATCGAAACACTGAAGCTTTCTTT. This sequence joins TRBV19 and TRBJ1-1; possibly TRBD1 for D (6 bases). The V gene lost 8 bases and the J gene lost 2 bases, with 12 bases spanning the gap. Germline loops: CDR1 LNHDA, CDR2 SQIVND (reference sequence). The CDR3 sequence is 13 residues long. The variable domain in full, completed from reference TRBV19 and TRBJ1-1, reads DGGITQSPKYLFRKEGQNVTLSCEQNLNHDAMYWYRQDPGQGLRLIYYSQIVNDFQKGDIAEGYSVSREKKESFPLTVTSAQKNPTAFYLCASYRDRNTEAFFGQGTRLTVV.

The rearrangement joins TRBV13 to TRBJ1-6, with D perhaps matching TRBD1 (5 bases). Trimming pared 2 bases from V and 5 bases from J, leaving 16 bases between. This CDR3 spans 17 amino acids. CDR1 and CDR2 from the germline V gene are PRHDT and FYEKMQ (reference sequence). CDR3 DNA sequence: TGTGCCAGCAGCTTAATTATGAAAGGGACGGATAATTCACCCCTCCACTTT. Its translation is CASSLIMKGTDNSPLHF.

The sample holds one count of this clone. The chain couples TRBV12-3 or TRBV12-4 to TRBJ2-7; D is uncertain. V was pared by 6 bases and J by 1 base, with 10 bases between. The CDR3 covers 13 residues. The CDR3 sequence: CASSPQESYEQYF. CDR3 coding DNA: TGTGCCAGCAGCCCTCAAGAATCCTACGAGCAGTACTTC.

The chain carries TRBV29-1 and TRBJ1-2; a possible D gene is TRBD1 (5 bases). Germline V lookup: CDR1 SQVTM, CDR2 ANQGSEA. V was clipped by 0 bases and J by 4 bases, with 12 bases between them. The CDR3 is 14 amino acids. CDR3 region: CSVEDEVGTYGYTF. CDR3 DNA sequence: TGCAGCGTTGAAGATGAGGTGGGGACCTATGGCTACACCTTC.

This rearrangement joins TRBV25-1 to TRBJ1-3; D is ambiguous. From germline, CDR1 is MGHDK and CDR2 SYGVNS. This CDR3 comprises 16 residues. V was trimmed by 5 bases and J by 0 bases, leaving 14 bases between them. In DNA form, the CDR3 reads TGTGCCAGCAGTAAAGAACCCGACTTCTCTGGAAACACCATATATTTT. It is translated as CASSKEPDFSGNTIYF. The full variable domain, in which reference TRBV25-1 and TRBJ1-3 provide the parts outside the CDR3, is EADIYQTPRYLVIGTGKKITLECSQTMGHDKMYWYQQDPGMELHLIHYSYGVNSTEKGDLSSESTVSRIRTEHFPLTLESARPSHTSQYLCASSKEPDFSGNTIYFGEGSWLTVV.